This T cell receptor beta chain stems from a study of blood T cell repertoires in COVID-19. Study details: The samples span acute and convalescent COVID-19 from the United States, Italy and Spain. The analysed material was cDNA or gDNA that came from T cells, B-cell-depleted T cells, or PBMCs.

Germline loops: CDR1 LGHNA, CDR2 YNFKEQ. This CDR3 comprises 15 residues. Trimming took off 1 base at V and 5 bases at J, with 14 bases between the two ends. In the original processing: Amplifying reference gene primers gave estimates of nucleated cell counts. Generated by immunoSEQ multiplex PCR, the TCRdb table keeps only in-frame clones and is missing some. Clonal size and the V and J genes are those of that table, whereas D and trimming came from the DNA. Of over 400,000 clones listed, roughly 85% are singletons. This clone was detected only a few times. This sequence was found in a human donor in a cohort sampled during active COVID-19. The chain has TRBV4-2 and TRBJ2-5, with D perhaps TRBD2 (6 bases). The source material was peripheral blood. CDR3 coding DNA: TGTGCCAGCAGCCAAGTCAGCGGGTTGGGGGAGACCCAGTACTTC. This encodes CASSQVSGLGETQYF.